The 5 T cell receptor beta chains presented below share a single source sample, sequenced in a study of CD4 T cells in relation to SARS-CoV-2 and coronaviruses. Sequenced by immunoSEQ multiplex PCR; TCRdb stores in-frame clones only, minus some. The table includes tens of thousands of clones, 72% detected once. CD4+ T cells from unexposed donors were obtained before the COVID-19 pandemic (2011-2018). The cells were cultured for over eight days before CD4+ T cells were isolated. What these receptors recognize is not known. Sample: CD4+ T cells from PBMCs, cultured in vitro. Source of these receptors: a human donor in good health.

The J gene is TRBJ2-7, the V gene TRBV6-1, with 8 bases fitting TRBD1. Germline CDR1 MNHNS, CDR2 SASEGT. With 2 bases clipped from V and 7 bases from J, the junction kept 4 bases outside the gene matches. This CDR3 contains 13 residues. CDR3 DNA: TGTGCCAGCAGTGAACAGGGGGCAGGGGAGCAGTACTTC. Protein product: CASSEQGAGEQYF.

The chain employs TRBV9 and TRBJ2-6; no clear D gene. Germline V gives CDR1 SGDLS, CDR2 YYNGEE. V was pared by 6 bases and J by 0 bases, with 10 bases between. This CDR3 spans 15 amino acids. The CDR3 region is CASTTPLSGANVLTF. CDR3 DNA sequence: TGTGCCAGCACCACCCCGCTCTCTGGGGCCAACGTCCTGACTTTC.

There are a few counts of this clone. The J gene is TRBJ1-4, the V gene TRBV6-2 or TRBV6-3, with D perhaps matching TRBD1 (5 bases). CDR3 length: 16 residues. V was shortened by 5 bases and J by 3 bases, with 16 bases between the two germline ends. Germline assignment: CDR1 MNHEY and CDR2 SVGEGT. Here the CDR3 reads CASSPRDYLPNEKLFF. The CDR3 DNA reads TGTGCCAGCAGTCCCCGGGACTACCTCCCTAATGAAAAACTGTTTTTT.

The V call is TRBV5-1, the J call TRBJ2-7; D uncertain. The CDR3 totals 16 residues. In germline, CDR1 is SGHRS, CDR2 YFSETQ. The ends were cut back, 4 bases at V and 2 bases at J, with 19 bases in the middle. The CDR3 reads CASSPQPSIATYEQYF. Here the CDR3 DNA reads TGCGCCAGCAGCCCCCAACCGTCTATAGCTACCTACGAGCAGTACTTC.

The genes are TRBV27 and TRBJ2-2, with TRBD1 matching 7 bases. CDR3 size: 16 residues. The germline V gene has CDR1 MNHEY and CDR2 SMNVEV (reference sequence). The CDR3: CAPVHPTGAVTGELFF. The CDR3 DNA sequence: TGTGCGCCAGTACACCCCACAGGGGCGGTCACCGGGGAGCTGTTTTTT.